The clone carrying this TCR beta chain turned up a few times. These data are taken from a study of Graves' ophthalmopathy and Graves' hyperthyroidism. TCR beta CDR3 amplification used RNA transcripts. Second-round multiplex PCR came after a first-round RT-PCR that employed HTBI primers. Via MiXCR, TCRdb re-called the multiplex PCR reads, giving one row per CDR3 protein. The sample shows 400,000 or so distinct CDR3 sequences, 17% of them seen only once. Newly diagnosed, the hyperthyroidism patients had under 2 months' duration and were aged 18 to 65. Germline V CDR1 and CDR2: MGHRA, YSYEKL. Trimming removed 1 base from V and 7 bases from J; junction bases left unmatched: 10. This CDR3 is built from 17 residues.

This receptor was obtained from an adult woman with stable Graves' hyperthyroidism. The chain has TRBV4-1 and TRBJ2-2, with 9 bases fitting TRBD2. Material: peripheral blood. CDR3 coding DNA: TGCGCCAGCAGCCAAGTTGTGCGGGAGGGCCTTGGCGGGGAGCTGTTTTTT. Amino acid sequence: CASSQVVREGLGGELFF.